This TCR beta chain was identified during a study of beta chain features in type 1 diabetes. Germline lookup yields CDR1 KGHSH and CDR2 LQKENI. J was trimmed by 4 bases and V by 4 bases; bases with no gene match: 3. This CDR3 has 14 residues. Every isolated RNA sample was fully reverse transcribed, so sequencing captured expressed TCRB transcripts. Some clones are missing from TCRdb's copy, which holds only in-frame ones; the method was immunoSEQ multiplex PCR. The sample yields roughly 250,000 clones, roughly 70% seen once. The rearrangement joins TRBV18 to TRBJ2-2; 7 bases fit TRBD1. What was sequenced was naive CD4+ T cells from blood. The sequence was obtained from a young man in good health. CDR3 sequence: CASSLQGSTGELFF. In DNA form, the CDR3 reads TGTGCCAGCTCACTACAGGGGAGCACCGGGGAGCTGTTTTTT.